This record concerns one TCR beta chain sequence. The antigen is undetermined. Germline V gene sequence: CDR1 MNHEY, CDR2 SMNVEV (reference sequence). CDR3 length: 13 amino acids. This record comes from a study of OX40 agonist ivuxolimab in advanced cancers. Study at large: Ivuxolimab, an agonist antibody against OX40 (CD134), was given to patients.

Study-wide results and limits: Antigen specificity remained undetermined for the expanded peripheral T cells.

The table came from immunoSEQ multiplex PCR; TCRdb's copy has only in-frame clones and leaves some out. The sample carries about 46,000 clones, about 90% recorded once. This chain uses TRBV27 with TRBJ2-5, with D perhaps TRBD1 or TRBD2 (5 bases each). Judging by the DNA end, TRBJ2-7 fits better; the J call may be wrong. The sample consisted of CD4+ or CD8+ T cells sorted from blood, taken in a trial of the OX40 agonist ivuxolimab. The sequence derives from an adult with an advanced solid tumor such as melanoma, head and neck, liver or kidney cancer. CDR3 sequence reads: CASTRGSSYEQYF. DNA of the CDR3: TGTGCCAGCACCCGGGGCAGCTCCTACGAGCAGTACTTC.